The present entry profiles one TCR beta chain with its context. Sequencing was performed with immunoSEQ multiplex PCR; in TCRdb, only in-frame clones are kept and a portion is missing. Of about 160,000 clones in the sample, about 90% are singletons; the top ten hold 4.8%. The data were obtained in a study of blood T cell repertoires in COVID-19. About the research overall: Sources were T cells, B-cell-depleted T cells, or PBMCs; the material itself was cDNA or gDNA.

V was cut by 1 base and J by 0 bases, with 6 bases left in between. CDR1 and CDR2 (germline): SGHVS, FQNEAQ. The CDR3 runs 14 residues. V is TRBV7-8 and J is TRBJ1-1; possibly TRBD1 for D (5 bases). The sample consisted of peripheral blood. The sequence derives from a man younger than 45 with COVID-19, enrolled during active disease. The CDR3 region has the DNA TGTGCCAGCAGCTTAGGACAGCTGAACACTGAAGCTTTCTTT. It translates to CASSLGQLNTEAFF.